This T cell receptor (beta chain) appears in the sequencing data of a study of blood T cell repertoires in COVID-19. Study-wide background: The origin of the acute and convalescent COVID-19 samples was the United States, Italy and Spain. The analysed material was cDNA or gDNA that came from T cells, B-cell-depleted T cells, or PBMCs.

Germline values: CDR1 KGHDR, CDR2 SFDVKD. The ends were cut back, 0 bases at V and 5 bases at J, with 8 bases in the middle. This CDR3 is built from 14 residues. Per the authors' pipeline: Cell counts per sample came from amplifying reference gene primers. Generated by immunoSEQ multiplex PCR, the TCRdb table keeps only in-frame clones and is missing some. From that table come the V and J calls and clone size; the DNA was used to work out D and trimming. In the table there are 70,000 to 80,000 clones, about 80% of which are singletons. The gene calls are TRBV24-1 and TRBJ2-3, with D unresolved. This TCR was sampled from a human donor in a cohort sampled during active COVID-19. Sequenced sample: peripheral blood. CDR3 DNA: TGTGCCACCAGTGATTTGCTTCGGAGAGATACGCAGTATTTT. Protein: CATSDLLRRDTQYF.